This entry lists 32 T cell receptor beta chains sequenced from one sample in a study of blood T cell repertoires in COVID-19. The table came from immunoSEQ multiplex PCR; TCRdb's copy has only in-frame clones and leaves some out. This sample carries over 60,000 clones, roughly 92% of them seen once, and the ten largest clones take 5.5% to 6.5%. The sample consisted of peripheral blood. These receptors were taken from a human donor in a cohort sampled during active COVID-19.

The V and J genes are TRBV7-2 and TRBJ1-2; 8 nucleotides align to TRBD1. CDR1 is SGHTA and CDR2 is FQGNSA in the germline V gene. The J segment lost 6 bases and the V segment lost 6 bases, leaving 12 bases of the junction unmatched. There are 15 residues in the CDR3. CDR3 in amino acids: CASRPRQGPGDGYTF. In DNA, the CDR3 is TGTGCCAGCAGACCCCGACAGGGGCCGGGGGATGGCTACACCTTC.

The rearrangement uses TRBV28 and TRBJ1-4; TRBD1 aligns across 7 bases. Germline V gene data show CDR1 as MDHEN and CDR2 as SYDVKM. V was clipped by 6 bases and J by 5 bases; unmatched bases: 21. The CDR3 is made up of 19 amino acids. The CDR3 is CASSGASTGKFRLNEKLFF. The CDR3 DNA is TGTGCCAGCAGCGGGGCCTCGACAGGGAAATTTCGGTTAAATGAAAAACTGTTTTTT.

The chain has TRBV3-1 (or the pseudogene TRBV3-2) and TRBJ2-5; no firm D call. From germline, CDR1 is LGHDT and CDR2 YNNKEL (reference sequence). The CDR3 runs to 15 residues. V gave up 0 bases and J gave up 2 bases, with 10 bases separating them. DNA for the CDR3: TGTGCCAGCAGCCAAGATCTGAGCTCTCAAGAGACCCAGTACTTC. This gives the protein CASSQDLSSQETQYF.

V is TRBV7-9 and J is TRBJ2-2, with D perhaps TRBD2 (7 bases). This CDR3 contains 16 residues. V was cut by 4 bases and J by 4 bases, with 16 bases left in between. CDR1 SEHNR and CDR2 FQNEAQ come from the germline V gene (reference sequence). The CDR3 DNA is TGTGCCAGCAGCTACGGGGGCGGGGGCGGCACCGGGGAGCTGTTTTTT. Translation gives CASSYGGGGGTGELFF.

J is TRBJ1-2 and V is TRBV14; D gene uncertain. Germline V lookup: CDR1 SGHDN, CDR2 FVKESK. The CDR3 covers 16 residues. V gave up 1 base and J gave up 4 bases, with 16 bases separating them. The CDR3 is CASSQVPGSASYGYTF. The CDR3 region has the DNA TGTGCCAGCAGCCAAGTGCCCGGGTCAGCCTCCTATGGCTACACCTTC.

This chain connects TRBV27 to TRBJ1-2; 8 nucleotides line up with TRBD1. V dropped 7 bases and J dropped 7; count of bases not matched to a gene: 8. From germline, CDR1 is MNHEY and CDR2 SMNVEV (reference sequence). The CDR3 loop spans 13 amino acids. CDR3 sequence: CASMLSGGSGYTF. The CDR3 DNA sequence: TGTGCCAGCATGTTGTCAGGGGGCTCTGGCTACACCTTC.

This sequence joins TRBV19 and TRBJ2-2; the match to TRBD1 covers 10 bases. This CDR3 spans 15 amino acids. In germline, CDR1 is LNHDA, CDR2 SQIVND (reference sequence). V was pared by 5 bases and J by 7 bases, with 7 bases of the junction left unmatched. DNA of the CDR3: TGTGCCAGTAGTGCCCTGGGACAGGGGAGCGGGGAGCTGTTTTTT. Translation: CASSALGQGSGELFF.

The V gene is TRBV18, the J gene TRBJ1-4, with no clear D. The germline V gene encodes CDR1 KGHSH and CDR2 LQKENI. Trimming shortened V by 3 bases and J by 4 bases, and 12 bases separated the two germline ends. CDR3 length: 15 residues. The CDR3 bases are TGTGCCAGCTCACCGAGGGAAACGGTTAATGAAAAACTGTTTTTT. As protein: CASSPRETVNEKLFF.

The rearrangement joins TRBV5-1 to TRBJ2-1; 10 bases line up with TRBD2. CDR3 size: 16 residues. J gave up 0 bases and V 2 bases, and 2 bases lay outside the gene matches. Germline V gene sequence: CDR1 SGHRS, CDR2 YFSETQ. For the CDR3, the DNA is TGCGCCAGCAGCTTTCCTAGCGGGAGCTCCTACAATGAGCAGTTCTTC. Translation gives CASSFPSGSSYNEQFF. Variable domain in full (rest from reference TRBV5-1 and TRBJ2-1): KAGVTQTPRYLIKTRGQQVTLSCSPISGHRSVSWYQQTPGQGLQFLFEYFSETQRNKGNFPGRFSGRQFSNSRSEMNVSTLELGDSALYLCASSFPSGSSYNEQFFGPGTRLTVL.

J is TRBJ1-5 and V is TRBV12-3 or TRBV12-4; D unclear. The CDR3 spans 13 residues. Trimming removed 4 bases from V and 6 bases from J, with 10 bases in between. The CDR3 bases are TGTGCCAGCAGTTACAGAGCGGTTCAGCCCCAGCATTTT. Amino acid sequence: CASSYRAVQPQHF.

V gene TRBV27 combines with J gene TRBJ2-3, with 7 bases lining up with TRBD1. V was clipped by 5 bases and J by 2 bases; unmatched bases: 7. From germline, CDR1 is MNHEY and CDR2 SMNVEV (reference sequence). CDR3 length: 15 residues. CDR3 region: CASSPRGQITDTQYF. CDR3 sequence (DNA): TGTGCCAGCAGTCCAAGGGGACAGATCACAGATACGCAGTATTTT.

The genes are TRBV9 and TRBJ2-3; TRBD2 matches at 10 bases. The V and J ends lost 2 bases and 4 bases, in that order; junction bases with no gene match: 4. Per the germline V gene, CDR1 is SGDLS and CDR2 is YYNGEE. The CDR3 runs 15 residues. CDR3 region: CASSVLAGEADTQYF. CDR3 coding DNA: TGTGCCAGCAGCGTCCTAGCGGGGGAAGCAGATACGCAGTATTTT.

DNA for the CDR3: TGTGCCAGCAGCCTGGTTTCGGGAGGGCCCGAGACCCAGTACTTC. This gives the protein CASSLVSGGPETQYF. The V and J genes are TRBV7-2 and TRBJ2-5, with 8 bases lining up with TRBD2. In germline, CDR1 is SGHTA, CDR2 FQGNSA. The J segment lost 5 bases and the V segment lost 5 bases, leaving 10 bases of the junction unmatched. The CDR3 covers 15 residues.

The gene calls are TRBV12-3 or TRBV12-4 and TRBJ2-7; D call uncertain. V was pared by 5 bases and J by 4 bases, with 9 bases between. This CDR3 comprises 12 residues. CDR3 sequence reads: CASSVRRYEQYF. In DNA form, the CDR3 reads TGTGCCAGCAGTGTCCGCAGGTACGAGCAGTACTTC.

This rearrangement joins TRBV3-1 (or the pseudogene TRBV3-2) to TRBJ1-5; possible D gene TRBD1, 5 bases. Germline CDR1 reads LGHDT; CDR2 reads YNNKEL (reference sequence). This CDR3 has 13 residues. Trimming left V 5 bases short and J 6 bases short, with 11 bases between. The CDR3 loop reads CASSGLGGQPQHF. The CDR3, as DNA: TGTGCCAGCAGCGGTCTGGGGGGTCAGCCCCAGCATTTT.

V and J are TRBV6-6 and TRBJ2-7, with a weak D call TRBD1 (6 bases). This CDR3 spans 15 amino acids. Germline loops: CDR1 MNHNY, CDR2 SVGAGI (reference sequence). V was shortened by 8 bases and J by 1 base, with 18 bases between the two germline ends. The CDR3 spells CASSHDGTSSYEQYF. CDR3 DNA: TGTGCCAGCTCACATGATGGGACAAGTTCCTACGAGCAGTACTTC.

The CDR3 coding sequence is TGTGCCAGCAGTTTACTAGCGGTCTCCTACGAGCAGTACTTC. Residues: CASSLLAVSYEQYF. This chain connects TRBV28 to TRBJ2-7; 7 bases fit TRBD2. Germline values: CDR1 MDHEN, CDR2 SYDVKM. With 2 bases clipped from V and 0 bases from J, the junction kept 1 base outside the gene matches. The CDR3 sequence is 14 residues long.

This chain uses TRBV5-1 with TRBJ2-1; a weak D match, TRBD2 (7 bases). The germline CDR1 and CDR2 sequences are SGHRS and YFSETQ. This CDR3 is built from 17 residues. Trimming shortened V by 0 bases and J by 1 base, and 14 bases separated the two germline ends. In DNA form, the CDR3 reads TGCGCCAGCAGCTTGGCAGTGGGGGGGCTGTCCTACAATGAGCAGTTCTTC. This translates into CASSLAVGGLSYNEQFF.

The rearrangement links TRBV27 to TRBJ2-1, with D tentatively TRBD2 (6 bases). Germline V gene data show CDR1 as MNHEY and CDR2 as SMNVEV (reference sequence). This CDR3 has 15 amino acids. V lost 6 bases to trimming and J lost 3 bases, with 15 bases between them. CDR3 nucleotides: TGTGCCAGCAGGGCGGGCGGGGCCGGCTACAATGAGCAGTTCTTC. Protein sequence: CASRAGGAGYNEQFF.

The J gene is TRBJ1-1, the V gene TRBV11-2; tentatively, D is TRBD1 (5 bases). The CDR3 has 14 amino acids. V lost 1 base and J 4 bases, leaving 10 bases between the germline ends. Germline lookup yields CDR1 SGHAT and CDR2 FQNNGV. This chain's CDR3 is CASSLAWGGTEAFF. The CDR3 DNA reads TGTGCCAGCAGCTTAGCCTGGGGGGGCACTGAAGCTTTCTTT.

The chain has TRBV7-9 and TRBJ1-5, with D hard to call. Per the germline V gene, CDR1 is SEHNR and CDR2 is FQNEAQ (reference sequence). The CDR3 has 13 residues. Trimming removed 5 bases at V and 4 bases at J, with 9 bases between. The CDR3 coding sequence is TGTGCCAGCAGCATTAACTGGAATCAGCCCCAGCATTTT. Residues: CASSINWNQPQHF.

Remarks on this clone: Compared with germline, one end of the junction differs, possibly owing to a read error. The rearrangement joins TRBV18 to TRBJ1-3; D is uncertain. CDR1 is KGHSH, CDR2 LQKENI, per germline. The CDR3 length is 17 residues. The DNA of the CDR3 is TGTGCCAGCTCCCCACTACCTCCGGGGTCTAACGGAAACACCATATATTTT. Protein: CASSPLPPGSNGNTIYF.

This clone was seen only once. The J gene is TRBJ2-7, the V gene TRBV11-2, with D tentatively TRBD1 (6 bases). Trimming took 6 bases from V and 1 from J, leaving 16 bases between them. The germline V gene encodes CDR1 SGHAT and CDR2 FQNNGV. This CDR3 comprises 15 residues. The CDR3 reads CASSFLSRGSYEQYF. CDR3 sequence (DNA): TGTGCCAGCAGTTTTCTCTCCAGGGGATCCTACGAGCAGTACTTC.

Here the CDR3 DNA reads TGTGCCAGCAGCCAAGATCCGGTTCAACCCCTACTACTGGAGCAGTTCTTC. Its translation: CASSQDPVQPLLLEQFF. The chain is built from TRBV3-1 (or the pseudogene TRBV3-2) and TRBJ2-1; D gene unclear. The germline V and J ends were trimmed by 0 bases and 10 bases, with 22 bases remaining between them. CDR3 length: 17 amino acids. The V gene's germline CDR1 is LGHDT and CDR2 YNNKEL (reference sequence).

The chain carries TRBV13 and TRBJ2-3; the D gene is possibly TRBD1 (6 bases). The germline V and J ends were trimmed by 5 bases and 2 bases, with 14 bases remaining between them. This CDR3 is 15 amino acids long. Germline V lookup: CDR1 PRHDT, CDR2 FYEKMQ (reference sequence). The CDR3 here is CASSPTGTPTDTQYF. DNA for the CDR3: TGTGCCAGCAGCCCTACAGGGACCCCCACAGATACGCAGTATTTT.

The rearrangement joins TRBV15 to TRBJ1-2; 9 nucleotides align to TRBD1. After removal of 5 bases from V and 9 bases from J, the junction contained 13 bases not matched to a gene. CDR1 and CDR2 (germline): LNHNV, YYDKDF (reference sequence). The CDR3 sequence is 15 residues long. The CDR3 DNA sequence: TGTGCCACCAGCGGAGCCGGGACAGGGAGCTACAGCTACACCTTC. This translates into CATSGAGTGSYSYTF.

The rearrangement uses TRBV29-1 and TRBJ2-7, with 8 bases that match TRBD1. V shed 4 bases and J 7 bases; nucleotides not matched to a gene: 12. The CDR3 has 14 residues. CDR1 and CDR2 (germline): SQVTM, ANQGSEA. The CDR3 DNA reads TGCAGCGTTGTGGTAGACAGGGGCCTTGGGGAGCAGTACTTC. Its protein is CSVVVDRGLGEQYF.

The chain joins TRBV15 to TRBJ2-3; 10 nucleotides match TRBD2. Germline V gene data show CDR1 as LNHNV and CDR2 as YYDKDF (reference sequence). The length of the CDR3 is 15 residues. Trimming at V came to 8 bases and at J to 0 bases, leaving 5 bases not matched to a gene. CDR3 loop: CATAWTSGSTDTQYF. DNA for the CDR3: TGTGCCACCGCCTGGACTAGCGGAAGCACAGATACGCAGTATTTT.

The rearrangement links TRBV9 to TRBJ1-4, with 9 bases fitting TRBD1. Germline V gene data show CDR1 as SGDLS and CDR2 as YYNGEE. There are 15 residues in the CDR3. After removal of 3 bases from V and 4 bases from J, the junction contained 4 bases not matched to a gene. The CDR3, as DNA: TGTGCCAGCAGCGCCGACAGGGGGTATAATGAAAAACTGTTTTTT. Amino acid sequence: CASSADRGYNEKLFF.

The J gene is TRBJ1-1, the V gene TRBV10-3, with D unclear. The ends were cut back, 3 bases at V and 0 bases at J, with 11 bases in the middle. This CDR3 comprises 15 residues. Germline V gives CDR1 ENHRY, CDR2 SYGVKD. Written as DNA, the CDR3 is TGTGCCATCAGTGACACGAGGGAAGTGAACACTGAAGCTTTCTTT. Translated: CAISDTREVNTEAFF.

The chain joins TRBV14 to TRBJ2-1, with D tentatively TRBD1 (5 bases). The CDR3 runs 15 residues. Between the trimmed V and J ends, which lost 1 base and 3 bases, there was a span of 10 bases. Germline V gene sequence: CDR1 SGHDN, CDR2 FVKESK. The DNA for the CDR3 is TGTGCCAGCAGCCAAGTCACAGGTGGCTACAATGAGCAGTTCTTC. It is translated as CASSQVTGGYNEQFF. Full variable domain (missing parts from reference TRBV14 and TRBJ2-1): EAGVTQFPSHSVIEKGQTVTLRCDPISGHDNLYWYRRVMGKEIKFLLHFVKESKQDESGMPNNRFLAERTGGTYSTLKVQPAELEDSGVYFCASSQVTGGYNEQFFGPGTRLTVL.

The rearrangement joins TRBV21-1 to TRBJ2-5; the table's D call TRBD2 went unverified against the DNA. TRBV21-1 represents a pseudogene. The CDR3 spans 16 residues. The CDR3 bases are TGTGCCAGCAGCACTCTAGCGGGAGGCCGCCAAGAGACCCAGTACTTC. This translates into CASSTLAGGRQETQYF.